Shown below are 6 T cell receptor beta chains from a single sample sequenced in a study of identical twins. TCRdb reprocessed the 5' RACE reads with MiXCR, giving one entry per CDR3 protein. Of approximately 1.8 million distinct CDR3 sequences detected, about 32% appear once; the ten largest clones hold about 0.27%. The sample consisted of cord blood. These receptors were collected from a newborn girl in good health.

Only a few counts were recorded for this clonotype. The V call is TRBV12-3 or TRBV12-4, the J call TRBJ2-7; tentatively, D is TRBD1 or TRBD2 (5 bases each). Trimming removed 7 bases at V and 7 bases at J, with 26 bases between. The CDR3 has 16 amino acids. CDR3 sequence (DNA): TGTGCCAGCACCTCACCGGGTTGGGGGACCTACAATGAGCAGTACTTC. Its translation is CASTSPGWGTYNEQYF.

This chain uses TRBV19 with TRBJ1-2; D remains unclear. V was cut by 5 bases and J by 0 bases, with 16 bases left in between. Germline CDR1 and CDR2: LNHDA and SQIVND (reference sequence). The CDR3 contains 16 residues. CDR3 sequence reads: CASSPSLLGANYGYTF. DNA for the CDR3: TGTGCCAGTAGTCCCTCTCTACTGGGCGCTAACTATGGCTACACCTTC. Supplemented by reference TRBV19 and TRBJ1-2, the full variable domain reads DGGITQSPKYLFRKEGQNVTLSCEQNLNHDAMYWYRQDPGQGLRLIYYSQIVNDFQKGDIAEGYSVSREKKESFPLTVTSAQKNPTAFYLCASSPSLLGANYGYTFGSGTRLTVV.

The rearrangement joins TRBV24-1 to TRBJ2-7, with D possibly TRBD1 on 7 matching bases. Germline V gives CDR1 KGHDR, CDR2 SFDVKD. V was pared by 12 bases and J by 11 bases, with 25 bases between. The CDR3 extends over 13 amino acids. CDR3 protein: CASRSGGGHEKYF. The CDR3 region has the DNA TGTGCCTCACGTTCAGGGGGAGGACATGAGAAGTACTTC.

This clonotype was found a few times. J is TRBJ2-5 and V is TRBV27, with TRBD1 matching 8 bases. J was trimmed by 2 bases and V by 6 bases; bases with no gene match: 11. CDR3 length: 16 residues. Germline lookup yields CDR1 MNHEY and CDR2 SMNVEV (reference sequence). The CDR3 bases are TGTGCCAGCAGAAAAGGGACAGGTTGCCCTCAAGAGACCCAGTACTTC. Its protein product is CASRKGTGCPQETQYF.

In its sample, this clonotype was seen many times. The chain carries TRBV6-5 and TRBJ2-3; D is possibly TRBD1 or TRBD2 (6 bases each). Trimming took 2 bases from V and 2 from J, leaving 23 bases between them. The CDR3 is 19 amino acids. CDR1 MNHEY and CDR2 SVGAGI come from the germline V gene. The DNA for the CDR3 is TGTGCCAGCAGTTACCCCCAGGTAACGGGGGCCCGTGTCACAGATACGCAGTATTTT. Its protein is CASSYPQVTGARVTDTQYF.

This clonotype has a handful of counts. The gene calls are TRBV15 and TRBJ2-1, with D possibly matching TRBD2 (5 bases). CDR3 size: 17 residues. The V gene's germline CDR1 is LNHNV and CDR2 YYDKDF (reference sequence). V was clipped by 1 base and J by 0 bases, with 13 bases between them. CDR3 nucleotide sequence: TGTGCCACCAGCAGAGCATCACTAGGGAGCTCCTACAATGAGCAGTTCTTC. Translation gives CATSRASLGSSYNEQFF.